Listed below are T cell receptor beta chains from one sample, sequenced in a study of T cell repertoires in cytomegalovirus infection. A single record per CDR3 protein comes from TCRdb applying MiXCR to the reads. The repertoire includes some 600,000 distinct CDR3 sequences, approximately 24% of them detected once, and around 8% sits in the top ten. The sample was CD8+ T cells from PBMCs. The receptors were sampled from a human donor in good health (CMV status not recorded). Some clones in this sample may be carry-over from other donors' samples. Each CDR3 is given with its conserved first and last residue. D genes are given only for firm matches. Clone size is stated in some rows and not others, as once, few, many or a class when expanded.

j_call: TRBJ2-1
clone_size: once
d_call: TRBD1
v_call: TRBV2
cdr3_aa: CASSALRQRSPTGSSYNEQFF
cdr3_nt: TGTGCCAGCAGTGCGCTCCGGCAGCGCTCCCCGACAGGGAGCTCCTACAATGAGCAGTTCTTC

j_call: TRBJ2-2
clone_size: -
d_call: TRBD1
v_call: TRBV11-3
cdr3_aa: CASSSPGQSTGELFF
cdr3_nt: TGTGCCAGCAGCTCACCGGGACAGAGCACCGGGGAGCTGTTTTTT

j_call: TRBJ2-1
clone_size: -
d_call: -
v_call: TRBV19
cdr3_aa: CASMGRSSYNEQFF
cdr3_nt: TGTGCCAGTATGGGACGGAGCTCCTACAATGAGCAGTTCTTC

j_call: TRBJ1-6
clone_size: -
d_call: -
v_call: TRBV7-8
cdr3_aa: CASSLEFYNSPLHF
cdr3_nt: TGTGCCAGCAGCTTAGAGTTCTATAATTCACCCCTCCACTTT

j_call: TRBJ1-5
clone_size: -
d_call: -
v_call: TRBV15
cdr3_aa: CATSRDKSNQPQHF
cdr3_nt: TGTGCCACCAGCAGAGACAAGAGCAATCAGCCCCAGCATTTT

j_call: TRBJ1-5
clone_size: many
d_call: -
v_call: TRBV7-9
cdr3_aa: CASSLPGTNNQPQHF
cdr3_nt: TGTGCCAGCAGCTTACCAGGGACTAACAATCAGCCCCAGCATTTT

j_call: TRBJ2-2
clone_size: -
d_call: TRBD1
v_call: TRBV7-9
cdr3_aa: CASSDSGGSNTGELFF
cdr3_nt: TGTGCCAGCAGCGACTCAGGGGGCTCTAACACCGGGGAGCTGTTTTTT

j_call: TRBJ2-6
clone_size: few
d_call: -
v_call: TRBV15
cdr3_aa: CATSSEAGANVLTF
cdr3_nt: TGTGCCACCAGCAGCGAAGCTGGGGCCAACGTCCTGACTTTC

j_call: TRBJ2-5
clone_size: -
d_call: TRBD1
v_call: TRBV6-2/TRBV6-3
cdr3_aa: CASTSDRRYQETQYF
cdr3_nt: TGTGCCAGCACATCGGACAGGCGTTACCAAGAGACCCAGTACTTC

j_call: TRBJ2-1
clone_size: -
d_call: TRBD2
v_call: TRBV12-3/TRBV12-4
cdr3_aa: CASTPSGGGYNEQFF
cdr3_nt: TGTGCCAGCACTCCCTCGGGCGGGGGGTACAATGAGCAGTTCTTC

j_call: TRBJ1-2
clone_size: many
d_call: -
v_call: TRBV6-5
cdr3_aa: CASSYSAPSYGYTF
cdr3_nt: TGTGCCAGCAGTTACTCGGCTCCTAGCTATGGCTACACCTTC

j_call: TRBJ2-5
clone_size: -
d_call: -
v_call: TRBV7-6
cdr3_aa: CASNTGLLGEETQYF
cdr3_nt: TGTGCCAGCAACACAGGCCTCCTAGGAGAAGAGACCCAGTACTTC

j_call: TRBJ1-4
clone_size: -
d_call: -
v_call: TRBV6-5
cdr3_aa: CASSYSNNEKLFF
cdr3_nt: TGTGCCAGCAGTTACTCGAATAATGAAAAACTGTTTTTT

j_call: TRBJ2-3
clone_size: -
d_call: -
v_call: TRBV7-3
cdr3_aa: CASSSPRHTDTQYF
cdr3_nt: TGTGCCAGCAGCTCTCCCAGACACACAGATACGCAGTATTTT

j_call: TRBJ1-2
clone_size: many
d_call: -
v_call: TRBV27
cdr3_aa: CASSTGTRYGYTF
cdr3_nt: TGTGCCAGCAGTACGGGCACGCGCTATGGCTACACCTTC

j_call: TRBJ1-1
clone_size: -
d_call: -
v_call: TRBV7-9
cdr3_aa: CASSPRIQVEAFF
cdr3_nt: TGTGCCAGCAGTCCCCGAATCCAGGTTGAAGCTTTCTTT

j_call: TRBJ1-1
clone_size: few
d_call: -
v_call: TRBV6-2/TRBV6-3
cdr3_aa: CASSFRDFSRDTEAFF
cdr3_nt: TGTGCCAGCAGTTTCCGGGACTTTTCAAGGGACACTGAAGCTTTCTTT

j_call: TRBJ1-6
clone_size: -
d_call: TRBD1
v_call: TRBV6-2/TRBV6-3
cdr3_aa: CASGGQGGSPLHF
cdr3_nt: TGTGCCAGTGGTGGACAGGGCGGATCACCCCTCCACTTT

j_call: TRBJ2-3
clone_size: -
d_call: -
v_call: TRBV9
cdr3_aa: CASSSRQTSSTDTQYF
cdr3_nt: TGTGCCAGCAGCTCCCGACAGACTTCTAGCACAGATACGCAGTATTTT

j_call: TRBJ2-1
clone_size: many
d_call: TRBD1
v_call: TRBV12-3/TRBV12-4
cdr3_aa: CASRPPGTGGEGGDNEQFF
cdr3_nt: TGTGCCAGCAGACCCCCCGGGACAGGGGGCGAGGGAGGGGACAATGAGCAGTTCTTC

j_call: TRBJ2-5
clone_size: -
d_call: TRBD1
v_call: TRBV29-1
cdr3_aa: CSVEAWTGTYF
cdr3_nt: TGCAGCGTTGAAGCCTGGACAGGGACCTACTTC

j_call: TRBJ1-3
clone_size: -
d_call: -
v_call: TRBV7-8
cdr3_aa: CASSSGRGAENTIYF
cdr3_nt: TGTGCCAGCAGCTCCGGCCGGGGGGCGGAAAACACCATATATTTT

j_call: TRBJ1-5
clone_size: -
d_call: -
v_call: TRBV6-6
cdr3_aa: CASSYSSGRSGGQPQHF
cdr3_nt: TGTGCCAGCAGTTACTCGAGCGGAAGGAGCGGCGGTCAGCCCCAGCATTTT

j_call: TRBJ1-2
clone_size: -
d_call: -
v_call: TRBV14
cdr3_aa: CASSLGYYGYTF
cdr3_nt: TGTGCCAGCAGCCTGGGGTACTATGGCTACACCTTC

j_call: TRBJ2-2
clone_size: many
d_call: -
v_call: TRBV7-8
cdr3_aa: CASSLLSTGELFF
cdr3_nt: TGTGCCAGCAGCTTACTCAGCACCGGGGAGCTGTTTTTT

j_call: TRBJ2-5
clone_size: -
d_call: -
v_call: TRBV2
cdr3_aa: CASILSGGTQYF
cdr3_nt: TGTGCCAGCATCTTGAGTGGAGGGACCCAGTACTTC

j_call: TRBJ1-1
clone_size: -
d_call: -
v_call: TRBV25-1
cdr3_aa: CASSEFTGFEAFF
cdr3_nt: TGTGCCAGCAGTGAATTCACAGGGTTTGAAGCTTTCTTT

j_call: TRBJ2-7
clone_size: -
d_call: -
v_call: TRBV14
cdr3_aa: CASSQENRDYEQYF
cdr3_nt: TGTGCCAGCAGCCAAGAGAACAGGGACTACGAGCAGTACTTC

j_call: TRBJ2-1
clone_size: many
d_call: -
v_call: TRBV28
cdr3_aa: CASSLSTGLLYNEQFF
cdr3_nt: TGTGCCAGCAGTTTATCCACAGGGTTGTTGTACAATGAGCAGTTCTTC

j_call: TRBJ2-5
clone_size: -
d_call: TRBD2
v_call: TRBV20-1
cdr3_aa: CSARPPGGPLETQYF
cdr3_nt: TGCAGTGCTAGACCCCCGGGGGGGCCGTTAGAGACCCAGTACTTC

j_call: TRBJ2-5
clone_size: -
d_call: -
v_call: TRBV25-1
cdr3_aa: CASADANQETQYF
cdr3_nt: TGTGCCAGTGCGGACGCTAACCAAGAGACCCAGTACTTC

j_call: TRBJ2-1
clone_size: many
d_call: -
v_call: TRBV7-8
cdr3_aa: CASKEINEQFF
cdr3_nt: TGTGCCAGCAAGGAAATCAATGAGCAGTTCTTC

j_call: TRBJ2-5
clone_size: -
d_call: TRBD1
v_call: TRBV19
cdr3_aa: CASSTRTGWQETQYF
cdr3_nt: TGTGCCAGTAGTACTCGGACAGGGTGGCAAGAGACCCAGTACTTC

j_call: TRBJ2-6
clone_size: -
d_call: -
v_call: TRBV29-1
cdr3_aa: CSVEDFGREAGANVLTF
cdr3_nt: TGCAGCGTTGAAGATTTCGGCAGGGAAGCTGGGGCCAACGTCCTGACTTTC

j_call: TRBJ1-1
clone_size: few
d_call: -
v_call: TRBV11-2
cdr3_aa: CASSSNKGMNTEAFF
cdr3_nt: TGTGCCAGCAGCTCGAACAAGGGCATGAACACTGAAGCTTTCTTT

j_call: TRBJ1-1
clone_size: few
d_call: TRBD1
v_call: TRBV11-2
cdr3_aa: CASSLWRKTRGLGTEAFF
cdr3_nt: TGTGCCAGCAGCTTATGGCGGAAAACTAGGGGGCTTGGCACTGAAGCTTTCTTT

j_call: TRBJ2-6
clone_size: many
d_call: -
v_call: TRBV12-3/TRBV12-4
cdr3_aa: CASFHGANVLTF
cdr3_nt: TGTGCCAGCTTCCATGGGGCCAACGTCCTGACTTTC

j_call: TRBJ2-6
clone_size: -
d_call: TRBD1
v_call: TRBV6-2/TRBV6-3
cdr3_aa: CASWDRGYSGANVLTF
cdr3_nt: TGTGCCAGCTGGGACAGGGGATACTCTGGGGCCAACGTCCTGACTTTC

j_call: TRBJ1-1
clone_size: many
d_call: -
v_call: TRBV7-9
cdr3_aa: CASSLASGRISLLNTEAFF
cdr3_nt: TGTGCCAGCAGCTTAGCGTCGGGACGTATAAGCCTTTTGAACACTGAAGCTTTCTTT

j_call: TRBJ1-6
clone_size: -
d_call: -
v_call: TRBV20-1
cdr3_aa: CSARDRAYYNSPLHF
cdr3_nt: TGCAGTGCTAGAGATCGCGCCTACTATAATTCACCCCTCCACTTT

j_call: TRBJ2-1
clone_size: -
d_call: TRBD1
v_call: TRBV24-1
cdr3_aa: CATSEGTGYNEQFF
cdr3_nt: TGTGCCACCAGTGAGGGGACAGGCTACAATGAGCAGTTCTTC